This T cell receptor beta chain appears in the sequencing data of a study of T cells in Graves' hyperthyroidism and ophthalmopathy. The investigators amplified TCR beta CDR3 regions from RNA transcripts. The study used the HTBI primer set for a first-round RT-PCR of the TCR CDR3. TCRdb used MiXCR to reprocess the multiplex PCR reads, holding one entry per CDR3 protein. The profile covers about 580,000 distinct CDR3 sequences, with approximately 15% appearing a single time and more than 4.5% taken by the ten largest. This clonotype was seen at least ten times. Germline V gene sequence: CDR1 KGHDR, CDR2 SFDVKD. V dropped 4 bases and J dropped 5; count of bases not matched to a gene: 10. This CDR3 has 16 residues.

Sequencing was performed on blood. The gene calls are TRBV24-1 and TRBJ2-1; the match to TRBD1 covers 7 bases. The sequence came from a young woman with Graves' hyperthyroidism that later progressed to Graves' ophthalmopathy. DNA for the CDR3: TGTGCCACCAGTGACCCCCGACAGGGATTCGACAATGAGCAGTTCTTC. This sequence encodes CATSDPRQGFDNEQFF.